Reported below is one T cell receptor (beta chain). What it binds is unknown. The sample belongs to a study of blood T cells in healthy people across ages. Notes on the study in general: Investigators treated diversity estimates from one million T cells as underestimates. Unsorted PBMCs prevented conclusive naive versus antigen-experienced comparison. TCR beta diversity was tightly associated with the proportion of naive T cells.

Together with a sample-barcoded 5' primer, a J-beta primer mix was included in a second PCR lasting about 7 to 11 cycles. The template-switch adaptor, which had 12 random nucleotides, put a tag on each cDNA molecule. Via MiXCR, TCRdb re-called the 5' RACE reads, giving one row per CDR3 protein. In the table there are 1.8 million or so distinct CDR3 sequences, about two fifths of which are singletons. CDR3 length: 15 residues. Germline loops: CDR1 LNHNV, CDR2 YYDKDF (reference sequence). The chain is built from TRBV15 and TRBJ2-4; the D gene is possibly TRBD1 (6 bases). The J call could be wrong; TRBJ2-7 is a better fit for the DNA end. The clonotype comes from a human donor in good health. The sample consisted of blood. CDR3 in amino acids: CATSEGQGIRYEQYF. As DNA, the CDR3 is TGTGCCACCAGCGAGGGGCAGGGGATTCGCTACGAGCAGTACTTC.